This TCR beta chain stems from a study of blood T cell repertoires in COVID-19 (dated by TCRdb to the early 2020s). Notes on the research overall: Collaborator samples came from the United States, Italy and Spain and covered acute and convalescent phases of COVID-19. A freely available public database, intended as a resource for researchers studying the immune response to SARS-CoV-2, is where the repertoires were released. Where HLA class I and class II types were available, the types were taken from metadata supplied by the sample provider, not from assay-based typing. The samples were drawn from two sources: the first 160 participants of the ongoing ImmuneRACE study, and 950 to 1,500 subjects contributed by 6 global collaborators. Deeply sampled blood TCRbeta repertoires from subjects exposed to, actively infected with, or recovered from COVID-19 were included in the dataset. The material from the prospective study consisted of cDNA or gDNA derived from T cells, B-cell-depleted T cells, or PBMCs. The sample metadata nearly always contained a de-identified subject ID, COVID-19 status, age in years and sex. The study at large found these results: How much clinical and demographic metadata was included differed by source and by participant, and the metadata was provided uncurated.

From cysteine to phenylalanine, the CDR3 is 14 amino acids long. Only CDR3 DNA remains: 42 bases, in frame from the first base. V lost 5 bases and J lost 3 bases, and the count of bases not matched to a germline gene is 5. From the germline V gene, CDR1 is SGDLS and CDR2 is YYNGEE. Enrolling through a virtual design, the prospective study's participants ranged in age from roughly 18 to 90 years and lived across approximately 25 United States geographic areas. In the prospective study, cohorts were assigned on the basis of participant-reported clinical history obtained from a screening survey and a study questionnaire. For ImmuneRACE Cohort 3, a participant was defined as recovered based on two consecutive negative NP/OP PCR tests, clearance by a healthcare professional, or resolution of symptoms. Each participant in the prospective study had whole blood, serum and a nasopharyngeal or oropharyngeal swab collected by mobile phlebotomists. Prospective study participants could optionally give additional blood draws and questionnaires over an approximately 2-month period. Before DNA extraction, prospective study blood samples were shipped either frozen or at room temperature.

TCRbeta CDR3 regions were amplified from genomic DNA by means of the immunoSEQ Assay, a bias-controlled multiplex PCR. In the source study's methods: Within the assay, amplification of reference gene primers was used to estimate how many nucleated cells each sample contained. To quantify the absolute abundance of each unique TCRbeta CDR3 rearrangement, sequence reads were collapsed and filtered. Productive Simpson clonality was computed per sample as the square root of Simpson's diversity index over productive rearrangements. Drawn from immuneACCESS, this table holds only the in-frame rearrangements with V and J called that TCRdb kept. Clones are partly lost; checked studies trace under half to an unresolved V gene and leave the rest unexplained. V and J calls and clone size are as listed in that table; D and trimming were resolved from the DNA. Here the sample has fewer than 400,000 clones; around 90% occur a single time. Clones ranked in the top ten supply about 5.2% of the sample.

Note on this clone: Its specific antigen is unknown. No much larger clone exists at a distance of one base, and base qualities are not known.

The chain joins TRBV9 to TRBJ1-3; TRBD1 matches 7 bases in the middle. Sequencing input: PBMCs or T cells enriched from blood (not recorded which). The TCR sequence derives from a man between 60 and 75 years old who had recovered from COVID-19. The nucleotides are TGTGCCAGCAGTACAGACAGGGATGGAAACACCATATATTTT. Its coded protein is CASSTDRDGNTIYF.